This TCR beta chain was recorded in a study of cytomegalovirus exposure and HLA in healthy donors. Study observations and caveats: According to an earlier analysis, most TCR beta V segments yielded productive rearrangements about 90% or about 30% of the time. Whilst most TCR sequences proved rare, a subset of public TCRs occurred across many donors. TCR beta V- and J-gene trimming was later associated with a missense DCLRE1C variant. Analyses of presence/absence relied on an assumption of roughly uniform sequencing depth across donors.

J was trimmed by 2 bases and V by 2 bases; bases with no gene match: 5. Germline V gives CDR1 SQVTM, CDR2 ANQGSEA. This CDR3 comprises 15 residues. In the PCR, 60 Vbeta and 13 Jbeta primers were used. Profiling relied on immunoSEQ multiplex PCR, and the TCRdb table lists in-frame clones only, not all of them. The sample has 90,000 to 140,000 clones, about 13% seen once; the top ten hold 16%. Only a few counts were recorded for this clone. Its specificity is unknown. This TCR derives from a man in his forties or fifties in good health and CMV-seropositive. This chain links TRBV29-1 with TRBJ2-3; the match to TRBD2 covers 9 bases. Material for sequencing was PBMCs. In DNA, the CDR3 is TGCAGCGTTGAAATCCTAGCGGGAAACACAGATACGCAGTATTTT. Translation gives CSVEILAGNTDTQYF.